This entry lists 2 T cell receptor beta chains sequenced from one sample in a study of circulating tumor DNA in untreated peripheral T-cell lymphoma. Measured with immunoSEQ multiplex PCR; TCRdb has only the in-frame clones, and not every one. The sample consists of thousands of clones, approximately 72% of them appearing once. Sequencing input: tumor tissue. The receptor source for this set is a human donor with peripheral T-cell lymphoma.

This clone turned up a few times. The genes are TRBV10-3 and TRBJ1-4; 8 positions match TRBD1. After removal of 1 base from V and 6 bases from J, the junction contained 13 bases not matched to a gene. The CDR3 is 18 amino acids. The germline CDR1 and CDR2 sequences are ENHRY and SYGVKD. CDR3 residues: CAISEFERARGRYEKLFF. The CDR3 DNA sequence: TGTGCCATCAGTGAGTTCGAAAGGGCCAGGGGGCGATATGAAAAACTGTTTTTT.

The J gene is TRBJ1-5, the V gene TRBV28; D perhaps matches TRBD1 (5 bases). The length of the CDR3 is 17 residues. The V end lost 7 bases, the J end lost 3 bases, and 22 bases lay between the germline ends. Germline assignment: CDR1 MDHEN and CDR2 SYDVKM. Here the CDR3 DNA reads TGTGCCAGCACCACTCCACATGCGGGGACTGCCAATCAGCCCCAGCATTTT. Translating gives CASTTPHAGTANQPQHF. Combining the CDR3 with reference TRBV28 and TRBJ1-5 gives the whole variable domain DVKVTQSSRYLVKRTGEKVFLECVQDMDHENMFWYRQDPGLGLRLIYFSYDVKMKEKGDIPEGYSVSREKKERFSLILESASTNQTSMYLCASTTPHAGTANQPQHFGDGTRLSIL.